This TCR beta chain was recovered during a study of blood T cells in healthy people across ages. Per the germline V gene, CDR1 is DFQATT and CDR2 is SNEGSKA (reference sequence). Trimming removed 7 bases at V and 1 base at J, with 13 bases between. The CDR3 has 13 amino acids. This clonotype was recorded many times. What it recognizes is unknown. Overall study results and limits: Long-lived donors carried more naive CD4+ cells and greater diversity than aged donors.

The second PCR ran roughly 7 to 12 cycles with a sample-barcoded 5' primer and J-beta primers. TCRdb re-derived calls from the 5' RACE reads in MiXCR, one entry per CDR3 protein. The table records 550,000 to 600,000 distinct CDR3 sequences, around half of them present only once. No fewer than 7 million PBMCs went into each sample. Per sample, no less than 6 micrograms of total RNA were extracted. The TCR sequence derives from an elderly man in good health. The material sequenced was blood. V is TRBV20-1 and J is TRBJ2-5; a weak D match, TRBD1 (6 bases). DNA of the CDR3: TGCAGTGTGACCGGACAGCCCCAAGAGACCCAGTACTTC. It yields the protein CSVTGQPQETQYF.